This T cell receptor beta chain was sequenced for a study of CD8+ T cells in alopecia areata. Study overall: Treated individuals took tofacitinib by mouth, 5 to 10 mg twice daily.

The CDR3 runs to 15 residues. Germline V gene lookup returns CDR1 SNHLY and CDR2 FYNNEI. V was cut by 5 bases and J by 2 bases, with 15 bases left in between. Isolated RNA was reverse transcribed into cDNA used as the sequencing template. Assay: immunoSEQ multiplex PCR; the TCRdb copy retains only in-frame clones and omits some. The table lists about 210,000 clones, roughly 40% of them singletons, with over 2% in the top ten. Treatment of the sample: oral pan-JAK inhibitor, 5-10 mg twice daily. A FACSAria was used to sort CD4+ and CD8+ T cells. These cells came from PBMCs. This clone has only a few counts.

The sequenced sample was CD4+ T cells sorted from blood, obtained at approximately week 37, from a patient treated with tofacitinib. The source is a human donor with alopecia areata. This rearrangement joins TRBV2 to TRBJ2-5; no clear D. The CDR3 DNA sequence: TGTGCCAGCAGTCTTGTAGGCGCGGCACAAGAGACCCAGTACTTC. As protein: CASSLVGAAQETQYF.